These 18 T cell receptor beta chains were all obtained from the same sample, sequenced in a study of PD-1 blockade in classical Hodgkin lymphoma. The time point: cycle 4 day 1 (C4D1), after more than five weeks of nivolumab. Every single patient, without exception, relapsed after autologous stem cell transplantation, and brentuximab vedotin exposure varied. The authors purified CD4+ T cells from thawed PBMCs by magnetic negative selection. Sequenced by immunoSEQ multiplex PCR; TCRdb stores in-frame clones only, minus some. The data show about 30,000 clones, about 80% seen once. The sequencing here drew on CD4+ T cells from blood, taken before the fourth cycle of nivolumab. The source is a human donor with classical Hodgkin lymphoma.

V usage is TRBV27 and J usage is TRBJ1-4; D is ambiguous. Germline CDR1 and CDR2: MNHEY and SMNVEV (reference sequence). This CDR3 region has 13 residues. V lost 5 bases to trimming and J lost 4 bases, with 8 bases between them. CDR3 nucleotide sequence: TGTGCCAGCAGTCCAGGACGTAATGAAAAACTGTTTTTT. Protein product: CASSPGRNEKLFF. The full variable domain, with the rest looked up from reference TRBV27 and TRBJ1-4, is EAQVTQNPRYLITVTGKKLTVTCSQNMNHEYMSWYRQDPGLGLRQIYYSMNVEVTDKGDVPEGYKVSRKEKRNFPLILESPSPNQTSLYFCASSPGRNEKLFFGSGTQLSVL.

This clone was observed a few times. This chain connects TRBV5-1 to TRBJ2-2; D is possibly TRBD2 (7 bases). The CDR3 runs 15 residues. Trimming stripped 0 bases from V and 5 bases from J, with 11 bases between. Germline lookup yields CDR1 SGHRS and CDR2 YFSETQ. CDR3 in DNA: TGCGCCAGCAGCTTGGCGGGGGGCGCGACCGGGGAGCTGTTTTTT. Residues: CASSLAGGATGELFF.

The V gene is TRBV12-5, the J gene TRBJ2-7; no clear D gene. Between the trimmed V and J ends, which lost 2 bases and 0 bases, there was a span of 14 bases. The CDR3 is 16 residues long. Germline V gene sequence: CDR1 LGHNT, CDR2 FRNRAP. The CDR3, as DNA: TGTGCTAGTGGTTTGAAGGTAGCACAGAGCTCCTACGAGCAGTACTTC. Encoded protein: CASGLKVAQSSYEQYF.

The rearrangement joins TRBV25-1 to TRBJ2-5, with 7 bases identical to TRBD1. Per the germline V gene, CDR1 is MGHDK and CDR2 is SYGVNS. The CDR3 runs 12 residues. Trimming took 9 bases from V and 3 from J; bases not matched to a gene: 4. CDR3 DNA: TGTGCCAGTCGACAGGGAAAAGAGACCCAGTACTTC. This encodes CASRQGKETQYF.

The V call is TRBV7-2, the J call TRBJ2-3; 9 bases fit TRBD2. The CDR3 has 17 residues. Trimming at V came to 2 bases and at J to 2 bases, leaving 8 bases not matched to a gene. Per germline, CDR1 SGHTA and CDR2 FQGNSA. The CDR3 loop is CASSLKRGASFTDTQYF. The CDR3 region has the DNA TGTGCCAGCAGCTTAAAGCGGGGGGCCTCTTTCACAGATACGCAGTATTTT.

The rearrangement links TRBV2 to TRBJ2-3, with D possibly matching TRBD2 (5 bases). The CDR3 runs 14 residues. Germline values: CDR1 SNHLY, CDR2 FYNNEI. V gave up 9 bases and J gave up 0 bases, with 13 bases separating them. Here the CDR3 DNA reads TGTGCCAGTCGTAAAGCGGCAAGCACAGATACGCAGTATTTT. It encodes CASRKAASTDTQYF.

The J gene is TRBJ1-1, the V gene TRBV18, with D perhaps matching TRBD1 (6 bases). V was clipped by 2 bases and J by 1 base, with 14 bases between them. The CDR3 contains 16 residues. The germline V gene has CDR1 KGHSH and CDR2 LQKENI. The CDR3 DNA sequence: TGTGCCAGCTCACCAGAGGGGGGAACGGGGAACACTGAAGCTTTCTTT. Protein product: CASSPEGGTGNTEAFF.

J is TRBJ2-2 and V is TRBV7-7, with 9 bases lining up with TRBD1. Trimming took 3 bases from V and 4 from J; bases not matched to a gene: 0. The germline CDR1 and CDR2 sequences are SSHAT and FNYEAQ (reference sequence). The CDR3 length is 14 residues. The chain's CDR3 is CASSLGQGTGELFF. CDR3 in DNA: TGTGCCAGCAGCTTGGGACAGGGCACCGGGGAGCTGTTTTTT.

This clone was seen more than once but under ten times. CDR3 loop: CASSPLATALSPLHF. The CDR3 DNA sequence: TGTGCCAGCAGCCCCCTGGCGACCGCCCTATCACCCCTCCACTTT. J is TRBJ1-6 and V is TRBV7-6, with D unresolved. Trimming left V 5 bases short and J 10 bases short, with 18 bases between. This CDR3 spans 15 amino acids. CDR1 and CDR2 from the germline V gene are SGHVS and FNYEAQ.

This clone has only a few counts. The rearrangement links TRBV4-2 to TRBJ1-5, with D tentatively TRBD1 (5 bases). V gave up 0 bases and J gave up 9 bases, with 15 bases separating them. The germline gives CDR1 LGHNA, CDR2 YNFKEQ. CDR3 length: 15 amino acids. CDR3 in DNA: TGTGCCAGCAGCCAAGAGGGGAGGGTCGGGGGGCCCCAGCATTTT. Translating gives CASSQEGRVGGPQHF.

The CDR3 region is CASSDGQGIDQPQHF. The CDR3 DNA is TGTGCCAGCAGTGATGGGCAGGGAATTGATCAGCCCCAGCATTTT. The chain joins TRBV25-1 to TRBJ1-5; D is perhaps TRBD1 (5 bases). From germline, CDR1 is MGHDK and CDR2 SYGVNS. This CDR3 is 15 amino acids long. V lost 3 bases, J lost 5 bases, and 14 bases lay in between.

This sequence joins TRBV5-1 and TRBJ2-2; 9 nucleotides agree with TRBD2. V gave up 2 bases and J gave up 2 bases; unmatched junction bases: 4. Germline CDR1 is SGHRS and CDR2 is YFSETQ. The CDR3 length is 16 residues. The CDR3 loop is CASSFLAGTNTGELFF. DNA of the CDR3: TGCGCCAGCAGCTTCCTAGCGGGGACCAACACCGGGGAGCTGTTTTTT. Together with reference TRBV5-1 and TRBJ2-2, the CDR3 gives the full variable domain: KAGVTQTPRYLIKTRGQQVTLSCSPISGHRSVSWYQQTPGQGLQFLFEYFSETQRNKGNFPGRFSGRQFSNSRSEMNVSTLELGDSALYLCASSFLAGTNTGELFFGEGSRLTVL.

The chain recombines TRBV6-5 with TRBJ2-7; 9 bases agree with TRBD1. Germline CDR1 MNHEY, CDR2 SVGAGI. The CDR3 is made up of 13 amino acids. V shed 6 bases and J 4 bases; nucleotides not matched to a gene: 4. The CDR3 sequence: CASRGTGLYEQYF. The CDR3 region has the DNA TGTGCCAGCAGGGGGACAGGGCTATACGAGCAGTACTTC.

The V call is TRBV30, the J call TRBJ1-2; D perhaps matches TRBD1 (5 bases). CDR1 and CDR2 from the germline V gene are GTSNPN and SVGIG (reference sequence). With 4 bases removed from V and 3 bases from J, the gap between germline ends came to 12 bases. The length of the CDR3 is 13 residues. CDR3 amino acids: CAWTGDRDYGYTF. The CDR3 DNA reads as TGTGCCTGGACCGGGGACCGCGACTATGGCTACACCTTC.

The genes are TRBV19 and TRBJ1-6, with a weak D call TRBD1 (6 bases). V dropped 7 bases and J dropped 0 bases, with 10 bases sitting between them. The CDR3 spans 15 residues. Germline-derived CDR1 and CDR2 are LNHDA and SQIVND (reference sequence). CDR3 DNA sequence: TGTGCCAGTAACTTGGACAGCTCCTATAATTCACCCCTCCACTTT. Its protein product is CASNLDSSYNSPLHF. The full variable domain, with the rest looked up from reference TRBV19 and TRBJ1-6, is DGGITQSPKYLFRKEGQNVTLSCEQNLNHDAMYWYRQDPGQGLRLIYYSQIVNDFQKGDIAEGYSVSREKKESFPLTVTSAQKNPTAFYLCASNLDSSYNSPLHFGNGTRLTVT.

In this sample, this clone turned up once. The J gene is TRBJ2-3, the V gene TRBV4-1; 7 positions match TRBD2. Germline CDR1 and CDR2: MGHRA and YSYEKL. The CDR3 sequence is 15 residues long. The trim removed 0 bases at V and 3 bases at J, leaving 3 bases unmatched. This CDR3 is CASSQDTGGTDTQYF. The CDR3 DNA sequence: TGCGCCAGCAGCCAAGATACGGGGGGAACAGATACGCAGTATTTT.

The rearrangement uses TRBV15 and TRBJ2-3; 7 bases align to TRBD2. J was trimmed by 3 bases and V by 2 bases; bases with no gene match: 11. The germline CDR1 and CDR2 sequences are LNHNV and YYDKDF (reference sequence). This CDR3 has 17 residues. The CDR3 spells CATSRKRAGISTDTQYF. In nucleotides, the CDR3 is TGTGCCACCAGCAGAAAAAGAGCGGGGATAAGTACAGATACGCAGTATTTT.

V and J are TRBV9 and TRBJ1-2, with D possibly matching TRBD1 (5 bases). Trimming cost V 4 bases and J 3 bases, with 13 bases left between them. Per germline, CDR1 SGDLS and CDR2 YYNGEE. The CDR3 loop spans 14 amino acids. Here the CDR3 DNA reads TGTGCCAGCAGCCGTGGGGGAGGAGACTATGGCTACACCTTC. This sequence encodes CASSRGGGDYGYTF.